This T cell receptor (beta chain) was retrieved from a study of T cell changes during pregnancy in multiple sclerosis (dated by TCRdb to the late 2010s). For the study in its entirety: The study looked at changes in the T cell repertoire across pregnancy in women with multiple sclerosis.

CDR1 ENHRY and CDR2 SYGVKD were looked up in the germline V gene. Trimming costs V 2 bases and J 2 bases, and their ends lie 10 bases apart. From the cysteine through the phenylalanine, the CDR3 covers 14 amino acids. Kept here is only the CDR3 DNA, which spans 42 bases and is read in frame from base 1. Receptor libraries were prepared by the immunoSEQ multiplex PCR assay. In its TCRdb copy, this immuneACCESS table keeps in-frame sequences only and misses some clones. Where compared with another copy, unresolved V genes explain less than half of these, and the others have no known cause. The table for this sample lists about 49,000 clones; roughly 94% of them were counted only once. The ten largest clones represent around 5.9% of the sample. Comment on this clone: The clone's antigen remains unknown. Base qualities are missing; no much larger clone stands one base away.

The sample consisted of CD8+ T cells from peripheral blood mononuclear cells, taken before pregnancy. The receptor was derived from a female donor with multiple sclerosis, enrolled in a pregnancy study. The chain employs TRBV10-3 and TRBJ2-7; the D gene lacks a confident call. CDR3 sequence: CAISEPGSPYEQYF. The DNA sequence is as follows: TGTGCCATCAGTGAGCCCGGGTCCCCCTACGAGCAGTACTTC.